Given below is one T cell receptor beta chain in context. No antigen is known for it. The data originate from a study of shared clonotypes between healthy human individuals. The overall study: Plates per donor: three CD4 naive, three CD4 memory, two CD8 naive, one CD8 memory. Study-level points and caveats: Sequencing depth was predicted to influence how clonotypes are shared among donors. The study drew on few donors, limiting represented genetic and exposure-history diversity.

Data came from immunoSEQ multiplex PCR; TCRdb stores just in-frame clones and leaves some out. The sample has hundreds of thousands of clones, roughly 96% seen once. Germline loops: CDR1 MNHNS, CDR2 SASEGT. The CDR3 extends over 12 amino acids. Trimming pared 7 bases from V and 3 bases from J, leaving 10 bases between. Terminally differentiated effector memory CD45RA+ cells were left out of the naive CD8 fraction, which was CD45RO-negative and positively selected for CCR7. The sequence was collected from a man under 40 in good health. This chain links TRBV6-1 with TRBJ2-7; no clear D. What was sequenced was naive CD8+ T cells sorted from blood. The CDR3 sequence: CASTSLLYEQYF. The DNA of the CDR3 is TGTGCCAGCACAAGTTTACTCTACGAGCAGTACTTC.